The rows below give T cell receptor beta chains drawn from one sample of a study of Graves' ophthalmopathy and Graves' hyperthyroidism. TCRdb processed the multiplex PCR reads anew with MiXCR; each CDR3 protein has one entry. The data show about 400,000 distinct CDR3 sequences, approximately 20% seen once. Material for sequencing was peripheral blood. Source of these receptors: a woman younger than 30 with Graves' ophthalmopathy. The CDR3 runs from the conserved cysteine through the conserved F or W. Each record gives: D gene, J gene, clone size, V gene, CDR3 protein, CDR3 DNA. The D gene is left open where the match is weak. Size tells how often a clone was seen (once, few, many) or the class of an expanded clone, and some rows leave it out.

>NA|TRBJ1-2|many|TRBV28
CASSDRQTSNYGYTF
TGTGCCAGCAGTGATAGACAGACTAGTAACTATGGCTACACCTTC
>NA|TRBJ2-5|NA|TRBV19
CASSMAYSETQYF
TGTGCCAGTAGTATGGCGTACTCGGAGACCCAGTACTTC
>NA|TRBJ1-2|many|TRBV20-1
CSATDKNYGYTF
TGCAGTGCTACGGACAAGAACTATGGCTACACCTTC
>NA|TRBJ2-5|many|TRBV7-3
CASSLKGLETQYF
TGTGCCAGCAGCTTAAAGGGGCTAGAGACCCAGTACTTC
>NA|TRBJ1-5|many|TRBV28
CASCPGGTLNNQPQHF
TGTGCCAGCTGCCCGGGGGGGACGTTGAACAATCAGCCCCAGCATTTT
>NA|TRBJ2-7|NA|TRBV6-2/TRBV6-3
CASTPLAVSYEQYF
TGTGCCAGCACCCCGCTGGCGGTCTCCTACGAGCAGTACTTC
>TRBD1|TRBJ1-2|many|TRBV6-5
CASSYSSGTGDNGYTF
TGTGCCAGCAGTTACTCGAGCGGGACAGGGGATAATGGCTACACCTTC
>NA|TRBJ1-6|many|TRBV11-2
CASSQGQPSSPLHF
TGTGCCAGCAGCCAAGGACAGCCTAGTTCACCCCTCCACTTT
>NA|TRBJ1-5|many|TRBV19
CASSGRNQPQHF
TGTGCCAGTTCGGGGCGCAATCAGCCCCAGCATTTT
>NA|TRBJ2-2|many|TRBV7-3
CASSSTPGGTGELFF
TGTGCCAGCAGCTCGACCCCTGGGGGCACCGGGGAGCTGTTTTTT
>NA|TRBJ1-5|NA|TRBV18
CASSQLPGASNQPQHF
TGTGCCAGCTCACAACTACCCGGGGCTAGCAATCAGCCCCAGCATTTT
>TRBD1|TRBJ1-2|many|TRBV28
CASSLGKSDRGNPYYGYTF
TGTGCCAGCAGTTTGGGGAAGTCCGACAGGGGGAACCCCTACTATGGCTACACCTTC
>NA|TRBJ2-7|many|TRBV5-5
CASSPQGGTYEQYF
TGTGCCAGCAGCCCCCAGGGGGGGACCTACGAGCAGTACTTC
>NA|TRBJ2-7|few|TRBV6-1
CASTERESYEQYF
TGTGCCAGCACTGAACGGGAGTCCTACGAGCAGTACTTC
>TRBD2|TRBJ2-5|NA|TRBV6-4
CASRSRRTSQETQYF
TGTGCCAGCAGGTCACGACGGACTAGCCAAGAGACCCAGTACTTC
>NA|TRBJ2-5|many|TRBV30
CAWSTHRAIQETQYF
TGTGCCTGGAGCACACACAGAGCTATTCAAGAGACCCAGTACTTC
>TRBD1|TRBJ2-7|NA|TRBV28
CASSLAGTGVVEQYF
TGTGCCAGCAGTTTAGCCGGGACAGGGGTCGTCGAGCAGTACTTC
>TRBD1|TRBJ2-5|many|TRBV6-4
CASSLFGKTGGYQETQYF
TGTGCCAGCAGCCTCTTCGGGAAGACAGGGGGGTACCAAGAGACCCAGTACTTC
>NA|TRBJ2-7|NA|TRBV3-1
CASSRSAVYEQYF
TGTGCCAGCAGTCGATCTGCTGTCTACGAGCAGTACTTC
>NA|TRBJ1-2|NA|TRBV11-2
CASSSPGLYTF
TGTGCCAGCAGCTCTCCGGGGCTCTACACCTTC
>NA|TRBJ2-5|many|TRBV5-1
CASSLGASQETQYF
TGCGCCAGCAGCTTGGGTGCCAGTCAAGAGACCCAGTACTTC
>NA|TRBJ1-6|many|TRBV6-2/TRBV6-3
CASNPRVNSPLHF
TGTGCCAGCAATCCCAGGGTAAATTCACCCCTCCACTTT
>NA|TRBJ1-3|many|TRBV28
CASINSGGNTIYF
TGTGCCAGCATCAATAGTGGTGGAAACACCATATATTTT
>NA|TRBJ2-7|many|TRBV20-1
CSARLTSTGNEQYF
TGCAGTGCTAGACTCACCTCAACAGGGAACGAGCAGTACTTC
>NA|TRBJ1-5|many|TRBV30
CAWSLQGLNQPQHF
TGTGCCTGGAGTTTACAGGGCCTCAATCAGCCCCAGCATTTT
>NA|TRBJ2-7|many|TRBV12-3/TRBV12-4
CASSSAETASYEQYF
TGTGCCAGCAGTTCGGCAGAGACAGCCTCCTACGAGCAGTACTTC
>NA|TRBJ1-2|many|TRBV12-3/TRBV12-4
CASSRLIEIGGYTF
TGTGCCAGCAGTCGTCTAATTGAAATAGGTGGCTACACCTTC
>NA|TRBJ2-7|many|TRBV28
CASSRNYEQYF
TGTGCCAGCAGTCGGAACTACGAGCAGTACTTC
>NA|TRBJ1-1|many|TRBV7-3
CASSPSMNTEAFF
TGTGCCAGCAGCCCCTCAATGAACACTGAAGCTTTCTTT
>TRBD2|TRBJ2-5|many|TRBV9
CASSPGTSGGEAQYF
TGTGCCAGCAGCCCAGGGACTAGCGGGGGGGAGGCCCAGTACTTC
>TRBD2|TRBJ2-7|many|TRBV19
CASSYGGGLSYEQYF
TGTGCCAGTAGTTACGGCGGGGGATTATCCTACGAGCAGTACTTC
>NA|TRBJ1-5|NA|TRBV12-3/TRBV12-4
CASSLSQGNQLQHF
TGTGCCAGCAGTTTAAGTCAGGGCAATCAGCTCCAGCATTTT
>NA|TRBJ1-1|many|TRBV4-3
CASSQDRAGGMNTEAFF
TGCGCCAGCAGCCAAGATCGGGCCGGGGGAATGAACACTGAAGCTTTCTTT
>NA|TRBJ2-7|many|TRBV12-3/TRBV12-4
CAPCEEGEQYF
TGCGCCCCCTGCGAAGAGGGGGAGCAGTACTTC
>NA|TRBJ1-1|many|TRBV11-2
CASSYLSGLNTEAFF
TGTGCCAGCAGCTACTTGTCAGGACTGAACACTGAAGCTTTCTTT
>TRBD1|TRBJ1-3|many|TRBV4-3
CASSPGTGEITIYF
TGCGCCAGCAGCCCGGGGACAGGCGAAATCACCATATATTTT
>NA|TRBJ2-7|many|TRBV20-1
CSATTAGTEVSEQYF
TGCAGTGCCACCACCGCCGGGACGGAGGTCAGCGAGCAGTACTTC
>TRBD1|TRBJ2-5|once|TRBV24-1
CATSDYNRGRKETQYF
TGTGCCACCAGTGATTATAACAGGGGGCGCAAAGAGACCCAGTACTTC
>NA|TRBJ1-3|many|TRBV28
CASSSLQSPGNTIYF
TGTGCCAGCAGTTCATTGCAGTCACCTGGAAACACCATATATTTT
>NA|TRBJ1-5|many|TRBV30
CAWSRGINQPQHF
TGTGCCTGGTCCAGGGGAATCAATCAGCCCCAGCATTTT
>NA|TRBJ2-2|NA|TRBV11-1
CASTKGFGEATGELFF
TGTGCCAGCACTAAGGGGTTCGGGGAGGCCACCGGGGAGCTGTTTTTT
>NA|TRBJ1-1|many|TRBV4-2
CASSQDGGGMNTEAFF
TGTGCCAGCAGCCAAGATGGCGGAGGCATGAACACTGAAGCTTTCTTT
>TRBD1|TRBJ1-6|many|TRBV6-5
CASSPTGAENSPLHF
TGTGCCAGCAGTCCGACAGGGGCGGAAAATTCACCCCTCCACTTT
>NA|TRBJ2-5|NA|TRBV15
CATSRDNARGETQYF
TGTGCCACCAGCAGAGATAATGCTAGGGGAGAGACCCAGTACTTC
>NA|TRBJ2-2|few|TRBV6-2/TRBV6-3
CASSPRAVNTGELFF
TGTGCCAGCAGTCCCCGGGCGGTGAACACCGGGGAGCTGTTTTTT
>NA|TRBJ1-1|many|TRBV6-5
CASSHFRSGMNTEAFF
TGTGCCAGCAGCCATTTTAGGTCGGGGATGAACACTGAAGCTTTCTTT
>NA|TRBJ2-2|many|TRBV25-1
CASSPTGRNTGELFF
TGTGCCAGCAGCCCGACAGGCCGGAACACCGGGGAGCTGTTTTTT
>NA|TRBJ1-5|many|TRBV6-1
CASSESFWSQPQHF
TGTGCCAGCAGTGAATCTTTTTGGAGTCAGCCCCAGCATTTT
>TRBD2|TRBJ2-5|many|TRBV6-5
CASSLGLAEKETQYF
TGTGCCAGCAGTTTGGGACTAGCGGAGAAAGAGACCCAGTACTTC
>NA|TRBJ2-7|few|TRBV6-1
CASSEIVLRTYEQYF
TGTGCCAGCAGTGAAATTGTGCTCCGGACCTACGAGCAGTACTTC
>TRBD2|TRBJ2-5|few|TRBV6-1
CASSLPVAGGKETQYF
TGTGCCAGCAGCCTCCCCGTAGCGGGAGGCAAAGAGACCCAGTACTTC
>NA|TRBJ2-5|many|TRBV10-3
CAITARAGNAGETQYF
TGTGCCATCACCGCCCGAGCAGGGAACGCCGGCGAGACCCAGTACTTC
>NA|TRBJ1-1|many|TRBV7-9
CASSYSAGLNTEAFF
TGTGCCAGCAGCTATTCGGCGGGATTGAACACTGAAGCTTTCTTT